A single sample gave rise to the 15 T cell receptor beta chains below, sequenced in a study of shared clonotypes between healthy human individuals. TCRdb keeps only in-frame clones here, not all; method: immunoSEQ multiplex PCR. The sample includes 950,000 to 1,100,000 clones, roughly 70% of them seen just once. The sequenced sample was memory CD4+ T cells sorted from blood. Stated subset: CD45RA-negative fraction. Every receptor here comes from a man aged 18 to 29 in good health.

CDR3 sequence (DNA): TGTGCCTGGAGCGGACAGGGAGGCGTAGGCCTAGGCTCCTATAATTCACCCCTCCACTTT. It codes for CAWSGQGGVGLGSYNSPLHF. The V gene is TRBV30, the J gene TRBJ1-6; 8 bases are shared with TRBD1. Unmatched junction bases numbered 16, after V lost 3 bases and J lost 0 bases. This CDR3 region has 20 residues. CDR1 is GTSNPN, CDR2 SVGIG, per germline (reference sequence).

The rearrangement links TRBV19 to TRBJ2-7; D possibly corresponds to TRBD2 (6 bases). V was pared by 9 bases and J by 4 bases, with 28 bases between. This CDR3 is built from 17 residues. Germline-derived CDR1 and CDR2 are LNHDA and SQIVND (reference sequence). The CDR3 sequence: CASFIRGLKKGSYEQYF. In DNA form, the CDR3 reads TGTGCCAGCTTCATCCGGGGACTGAAGAAGGGATCTTACGAGCAGTACTTC.

CDR3 sequence (DNA): TGTGCCAGCAGCATGGGACGCCTAGGGGCTGAAGCTTTCTTT. It translates to CASSMGRLGAEAFF. The V and J genes are TRBV13 and TRBJ1-1; the D gene is possibly TRBD1 (5 bases). Between the trimmed V and J ends, which lost 5 bases and 6 bases, there was a span of 16 bases. The CDR3 is 14 residues long. The V gene's germline CDR1 is PRHDT and CDR2 FYEKMQ (reference sequence).

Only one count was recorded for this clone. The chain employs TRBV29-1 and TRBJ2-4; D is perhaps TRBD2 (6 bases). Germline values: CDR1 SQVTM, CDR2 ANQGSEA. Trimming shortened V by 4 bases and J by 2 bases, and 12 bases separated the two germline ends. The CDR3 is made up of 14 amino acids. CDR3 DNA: TGCAGCGTTGGCCCCGGAGGGACCAAAAACATTCAGTACTTC. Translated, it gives CSVGPGGTKNIQYF.

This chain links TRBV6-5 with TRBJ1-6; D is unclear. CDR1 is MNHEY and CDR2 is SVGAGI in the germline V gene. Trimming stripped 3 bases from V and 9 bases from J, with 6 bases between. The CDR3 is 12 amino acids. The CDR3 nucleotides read TGTGCCAGCAGTTATTTAGCTTCACCCCTCCACTTT. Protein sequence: CASSYLASPLHF.

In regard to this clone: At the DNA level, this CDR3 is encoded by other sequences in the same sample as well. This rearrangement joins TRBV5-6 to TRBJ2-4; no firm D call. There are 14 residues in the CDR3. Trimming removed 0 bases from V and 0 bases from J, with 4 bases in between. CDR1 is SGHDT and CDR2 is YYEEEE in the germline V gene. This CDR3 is CASSLGGAKNIQYF. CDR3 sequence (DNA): TGTGCCAGCAGCTTGGGGGGAGCCAAAAACATTCAGTACTTC.

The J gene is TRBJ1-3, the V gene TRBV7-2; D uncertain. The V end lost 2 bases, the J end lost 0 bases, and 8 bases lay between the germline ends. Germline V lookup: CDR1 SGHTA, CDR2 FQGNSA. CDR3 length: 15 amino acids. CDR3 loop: CASSLTVHSGNTIYF. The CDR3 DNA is TGTGCCAGCAGCTTAACGGTCCACTCTGGAAACACCATATATTTT.

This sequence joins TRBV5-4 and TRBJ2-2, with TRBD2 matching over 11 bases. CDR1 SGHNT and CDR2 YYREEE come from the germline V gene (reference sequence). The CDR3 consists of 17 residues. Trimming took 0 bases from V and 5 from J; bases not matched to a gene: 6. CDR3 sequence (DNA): TGTGCCAGCAGCTTGGGTCTAGCGGGAGGAGGGACCGGGGAGCTGTTTTTT. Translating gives CASSLGLAGGGTGELFF.

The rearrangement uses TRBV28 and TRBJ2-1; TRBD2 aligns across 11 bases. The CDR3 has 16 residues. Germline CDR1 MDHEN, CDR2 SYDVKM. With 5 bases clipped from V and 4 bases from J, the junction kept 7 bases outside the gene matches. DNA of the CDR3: TGTGCCAGCAGTCCCACCGGGACTAGCGGTTACAATGAGCAGTTCTTC. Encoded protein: CASSPTGTSGYNEQFF.

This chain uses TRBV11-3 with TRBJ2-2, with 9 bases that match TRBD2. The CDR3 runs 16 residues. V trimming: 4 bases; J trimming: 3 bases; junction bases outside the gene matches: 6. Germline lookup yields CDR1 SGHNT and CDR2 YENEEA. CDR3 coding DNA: TGTGCCAGCAGCTCCTTTAGCGGGGGATACACCGGGGAGCTGTTTTTT. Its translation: CASSSFSGGYTGELFF.

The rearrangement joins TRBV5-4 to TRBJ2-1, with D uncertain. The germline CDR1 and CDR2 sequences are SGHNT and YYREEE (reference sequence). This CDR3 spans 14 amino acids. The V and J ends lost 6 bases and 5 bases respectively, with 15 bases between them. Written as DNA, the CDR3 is TGTGCCAGCACGTCATCGACCCTGAACAATGAGCAGTTCTTC. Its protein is CASTSSTLNNEQFF.

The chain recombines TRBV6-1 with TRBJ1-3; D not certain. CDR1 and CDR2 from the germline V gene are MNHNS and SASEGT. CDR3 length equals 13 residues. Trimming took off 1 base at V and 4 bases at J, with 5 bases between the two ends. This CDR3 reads CASSEGGGNTIYF. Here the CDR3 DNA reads TGTGCCAGCAGTGAAGGCGGGGGAAACACCATATATTTT.

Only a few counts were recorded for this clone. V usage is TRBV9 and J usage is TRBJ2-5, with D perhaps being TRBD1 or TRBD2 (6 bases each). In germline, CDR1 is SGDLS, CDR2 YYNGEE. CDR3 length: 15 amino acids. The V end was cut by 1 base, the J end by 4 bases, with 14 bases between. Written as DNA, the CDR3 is TGTGCCAGCAGCGTATCGGGGGCCCAGGTAGAGACCCAGTACTTC. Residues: CASSVSGAQVETQYF.

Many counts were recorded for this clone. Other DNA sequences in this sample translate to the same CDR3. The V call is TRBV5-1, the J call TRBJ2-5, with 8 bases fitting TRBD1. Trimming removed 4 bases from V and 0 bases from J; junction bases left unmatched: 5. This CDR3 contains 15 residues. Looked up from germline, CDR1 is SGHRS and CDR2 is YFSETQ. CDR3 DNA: TGCGCCAGCAGCACCGGACAGGGCAACCAAGAGACCCAGTACTTC. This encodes CASSTGQGNQETQYF. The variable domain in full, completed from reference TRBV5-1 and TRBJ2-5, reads KAGVTQTPRYLIKTRGQQVTLSCSPISGHRSVSWYQQTPGQGLQFLFEYFSETQRNKGNFPGRFSGRQFSNSRSEMNVSTLELGDSALYLCASSTGQGNQETQYFGPGTRLLVL.

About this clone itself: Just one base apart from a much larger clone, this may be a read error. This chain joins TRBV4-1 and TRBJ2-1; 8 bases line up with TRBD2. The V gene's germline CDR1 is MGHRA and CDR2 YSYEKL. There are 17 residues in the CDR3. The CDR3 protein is CAGSQEPGGTTNNEQFF. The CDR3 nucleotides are TGCGCCGGCAGCCAGGAGCCGGGGGGGACTACCAACAATGAGCAGTTCTTC.